This entry concerns a single TCR beta chain. Trimming shortened V by 4 bases and J by 0 bases, and 12 bases separated the two germline ends. This CDR3 contains 15 residues. CDR1 LGHDT and CDR2 YNNKEL come from the germline V gene (reference sequence). These data belong to a study of blood T cell repertoires in COVID-19. Turning to the study itself: Some COVID-19 samples were acute and others convalescent; all came from the United States, Italy and Spain. Nucleic acid was either cDNA or gDNA, and it came from T cells, B-cell-depleted T cells, or PBMCs.

Method: immunoSEQ multiplex PCR; TCRdb's copy keeps in-frame clones and lacks some. Of around 120,000 clones listed, around 86% are singletons. The rearrangement uses TRBV3-1 (or the pseudogene TRBV3-2) and TRBJ1-2, with unresolved D. The sequencing input was peripheral blood. The clonotype comes from a woman aged 70-85 years with acute or convalescent COVID-19. The chain's CDR3 is CASSPRGITNYGYTF. Written as DNA, the CDR3 is TGTGCCAGCAGCCCTCGGGGAATCACTAACTATGGCTACACCTTC.